What follows are 13 T cell receptor beta chains derived from one specimen sequenced in a study of cytomegalovirus exposure and HLA in healthy donors. Clones were sequenced by immunoSEQ multiplex PCR, and TCRdb holds only the in-frame ones, with some missing. Found here are about 130,000 clones, approximately 84% of them singletons; the top ten hold roughly 27%. The specimen sequenced was PBMCs. The receptors come from a man in his thirties or forties in good health and CMV-seropositive.

This sequence joins TRBV5-1 and TRBJ1-2; 10 positions match TRBD1. The CDR3 has 15 amino acids. Germline values: CDR1 SGHRS, CDR2 YFSETQ. V shed 4 bases, J shed 6 bases, and the junction held 9 bases outside the gene matches. CDR3 nucleotide sequence: TGCGCCAGCAGCACCTCGGGACAGGGGATGAATGGCTACACCTTC. It encodes CASSTSGQGMNGYTF. The complete variable domain, with remaining parts taken from reference TRBV5-1 and TRBJ1-2, reads KAGVTQTPRYLIKTRGQQVTLSCSPISGHRSVSWYQQTPGQGLQFLFEYFSETQRNKGNFPGRFSGRQFSNSRSEMNVSTLELGDSALYLCASSTSGQGMNGYTFGSGTRLTVV.

V is TRBV2 and J is TRBJ1-1; D gene uncertain. Germline CDR1 reads SNHLY; CDR2 reads FYNNEI. Deletions cut 5 bases from V and 2 bases from J, with 9 bases between. This CDR3 is built from 13 residues. CDR3 loop: CASSKVPNTEAFF. The CDR3 DNA sequence: TGTGCCAGCAGTAAAGTTCCAAACACTGAAGCTTTCTTT. The complete variable domain, with remaining parts taken from reference TRBV2 and TRBJ1-1, reads EPEVTQTPSHQVTQMGQEVILRCVPISNHLYFYWYRQILGQKVEFLVSFYNNEISEKSEIFDDQFSVERPDGSNFTLKIRSTKLEDSAMYFCASSKVPNTEAFFGQGTRLTVV.

This clone showed up just once. The genes are TRBV6-1 and TRBJ2-1; 7 bases agree with TRBD2. The CDR3 consists of 11 residues. Looked up from germline, CDR1 is MNHNS and CDR2 is SASEGT. With V trimmed by 10 bases and J by 7 bases, 4 bases remained unmatched. The CDR3 sequence is CATAGVNEQFF. The DNA of the CDR3 is TGTGCCACTGCGGGGGTGAATGAGCAGTTCTTC.

J is TRBJ1-4 and V is TRBV4-1; TRBD1 is a possible D gene (5 bases). The CDR3 runs to 13 residues. CDR1 is MGHRA, CDR2 YSYEKL, per germline. V was pared by 4 bases and J by 8 bases, with 11 bases between. The CDR3 sequence: CASSPGILEKLFF. In nucleotides, the CDR3 is TGCGCCAGCAGCCCAGGGATTTTGGAAAAACTGTTTTTT.

The V call is TRBV10-3, the J call TRBJ1-6; tentative D call: TRBD1 (5 bases). CDR1 and CDR2 (germline): ENHRY, SYGVKD. This CDR3 comprises 13 residues. Trimming cost V 6 bases and J 5 bases, with 8 bases left between them. CDR3 nucleotides: TGTGCCATCAGCCAGGGAAATAATTCACCCCTCCACTTT. The encoded protein is CAISQGNNSPLHF.

The V and J genes are TRBV5-6 and TRBJ1-5; D might be TRBD1 (6 bases). Trimming took 0 bases from V and 5 from J, leaving 9 bases between them. The CDR3 covers 14 residues. Germline CDR1 is SGHDT and CDR2 is YYEEEE. The CDR3 region has the DNA TGTGCCAGCAGCTTGGGGGCAGGGGATCAGCCCCAGCATTTT. It encodes CASSLGAGDQPQHF.

The chain joins TRBV6-1 to TRBJ1-2; D ambiguous. The CDR3 totals 14 residues. The V end was cut by 0 bases, the J end by 3 bases, with 8 bases between. Germline CDR1 and CDR2: MNHNS and SASEGT. This chain's CDR3 is CASSEARHDYGYTF. The CDR3 coding sequence is TGTGCCAGCAGTGAAGCCCGACATGACTATGGCTACACCTTC.

In this sample, this clone turned up a few times. This chain joins TRBV9 and TRBJ2-7, with 7 bases aligning to TRBD1. The V gene's germline CDR1 is SGDLS and CDR2 YYNGEE. There are 18 residues in the CDR3. The J segment lost 2 bases and the V segment lost 0 bases, leaving 14 bases of the junction unmatched. CDR3 sequence: CASSVEMETGWVTYEQYF. DNA of the CDR3: TGTGCCAGCAGCGTAGAGATGGAGACAGGGTGGGTAACCTACGAGCAGTACTTC.

The CDR3 DNA is TGTGCCAGCAGCTTAGATCGAGTCATTCGTGAGCAGTTCTTC. As protein: CASSLDRVIREQFF. V gene TRBV7-2 combines with J gene TRBJ2-1; D not resolved. Germline-derived CDR1 and CDR2 are SGHTA and FQGNSA. The length of the CDR3 is 14 residues. The ends were cut back, 1 base at V and 9 bases at J, with 13 bases in the middle. The full variable domain, in which reference TRBV7-2 and TRBJ2-1 provide the parts outside the CDR3, is GAGVSQSPSNKVTEKGKDVELRCDPISGHTALYWYRQSLGQGLEFLIYFQGNSAPDKSGLPSDRFSAERTGGSVSTLTIQRTQQEDSAVYLCASSLDRVIREQFFGPGTRLTVL.

The V gene is TRBV15, the J gene TRBJ2-7, with TRBD1 matching over 10 bases. CDR3 length: 19 residues. CDR1 is LNHNV and CDR2 is YYDKDF in the germline V gene (reference sequence). J lost 0 bases, V lost 1 base, and 12 bases had no gene match. CDR3 bases: TGTGCCACCAGCAGAGGTCCCGGGACAGGGGCCGTGAGCTCCTACGAGCAGTACTTC. This gives the protein CATSRGPGTGAVSSYEQYF.

The gene calls are TRBV25-1 and TRBJ1-5, with 7 bases identical to TRBD1. This CDR3 spans 15 amino acids. Germline trimming cut 3 bases from V and 0 bases from J; bases unmatched to any gene: 2. The germline V gene has CDR1 MGHDK and CDR2 SYGVNS. The chain's CDR3 is CASSEAGGSNQPQHF. In nucleotides, the CDR3 is TGTGCCAGCAGTGAGGCAGGGGGTAGCAATCAGCCCCAGCATTTT.

This clone was counted a single time. The chain carries TRBV10-3 and TRBJ2-5, with TRBD2 identical over 8 bases. The CDR3 spans 17 residues. Germline CDR1 is ENHRY and CDR2 is SYGVKD. Trimming at V came to 5 bases and at J to 1 base, leaving 12 bases not matched to a gene. DNA for the CDR3: TGTGCCATCAGTTTCGGGAGGGGCGGGAGCCCCCAAGAGACCCAGTACTTC. It codes for CAISFGRGGSPQETQYF.

The chain employs TRBV19 and TRBJ2-7; TRBD2 matches at 9 bases. V lost 1 base and J lost 6; bases outside the gene matches: 7. CDR3 length: 15 amino acids. The germline CDR1 and CDR2 sequences are LNHDA and SQIVND (reference sequence). For the CDR3, the DNA is TGTGCCAGTAGTATAGTTCTAGCGGGATTCGCCGAGCAGTACTTC. Amino acid sequence: CASSIVLAGFAEQYF. The variable domain in full, completed from reference TRBV19 and TRBJ2-7, reads DGGITQSPKYLFRKEGQNVTLSCEQNLNHDAMYWYRQDPGQGLRLIYYSQIVNDFQKGDIAEGYSVSREKKESFPLTVTSAQKNPTAFYLCASSIVLAGFAEQYFGPGTRLTVT.